Listed here are 13 T cell receptor beta chains from one sample, sequenced in a study of blood T cell repertoires in COVID-19. TCRdb's copy holds only in-frame clones and misses some; the assay was immunoSEQ multiplex PCR. This table holds roughly 350,000 clones, 75% to 90% found once. Sequences were obtained from peripheral blood. These receptors were collected from a woman aged 45-59 years with COVID-19, enrolled during active disease.

This chain uses TRBV28 with TRBJ2-7, with D perhaps TRBD1 (5 bases). Trimming stripped 7 bases from V and 2 bases from J, with 24 bases between. The CDR3 sequence is 17 residues long. Germline values: CDR1 MDHEN, CDR2 SYDVKM. This chain's CDR3 is CASMPDNRPQITYEQYF. As DNA, the CDR3 is TGTGCCAGCATGCCGGACAACAGACCCCAGATTACCTACGAGCAGTACTTC.

This rearrangement joins TRBV27 to TRBJ2-5; D is perhaps TRBD2 (5 bases). The V end lost 1 base, the J end lost 4 bases, and 16 bases lay between the germline ends. The CDR3 covers 16 residues. Germline CDR1 reads MNHEY; CDR2 reads SMNVEV (reference sequence). The CDR3 DNA follows: TGTGCCAGCAGTTTATACTCCCAGCGGCAGGTAGAGACCCAGTACTTC. This encodes CASSLYSQRQVETQYF.

The chain is built from TRBV11-3 and TRBJ1-2, with 8 positions matching TRBD1. Germline V lookup: CDR1 SGHNT, CDR2 YENEEA. The CDR3 covers 18 residues. Trimming removed 0 bases from V and 5 bases from J; junction bases left unmatched: 14. The DNA for the CDR3 is TGTGCCAGCAGCTTAGATTCCGGATCCCGGGACAGGCCGTATGGCTACACCTTC. It is translated as CASSLDSGSRDRPYGYTF. Full variable domain (outside the CDR3, taken from reference TRBV11-3 and TRBJ1-2): EAGVVQSPRYKIIEKKQPVAFWCNPISGHNTLYWYLQNLGQGPELLIRYENEEAVDDSQLPKDRFSAERLKGVDSTLKIQPAELGDSAVYLCASSLDSGSRDRPYGYTFGSGTRLTVV.

V gene TRBV9 combines with J gene TRBJ2-3, with TRBD1 as a possible D gene (6 bases). V lost 4 bases and J 8 bases, leaving 23 bases between the germline ends. CDR3 size: 16 residues. Germline-derived CDR1 and CDR2 are SGDLS and YYNGEE. CDR3 sequence: CASSPNPTGRPRTQYF. CDR3 nucleotide sequence: TGTGCCAGCAGCCCCAACCCCACAGGGAGACCCCGTACGCAGTATTTT.

V and J are TRBV10-3 and TRBJ2-2; no clear D gene. The germline CDR1 and CDR2 sequences are ENHRY and SYGVKD. V shed 2 bases and J shed 4 bases, with 11 bases lying between them. The CDR3 sequence is 15 residues long. CDR3 protein: CAISEPTISTGELFF. CDR3 DNA sequence: TGTGCCATCAGTGAGCCCACTATAAGCACCGGGGAGCTGTTTTTT.

The rearrangement joins TRBV30 to TRBJ2-1; TRBD1 matches 10 bases. The germline CDR1 and CDR2 sequences are GTSNPN and SVGIG (reference sequence). V gave up 5 bases and J gave up 6 bases; unmatched junction bases: 7. The CDR3 extends over 14 amino acids. CDR3 DNA: TGTGCCTGGGACCGGGACAGGGGTTTCAATGAGCAGTTCTTC. Encoded protein: CAWDRDRGFNEQFF. The whole variable domain, remainder taken from reference TRBV30 and TRBJ2-1, is SQTIHQWPATLVQPVGSPLSLECTVEGTSNPNLYWYRQAAGRGLQLLFYSVGIGQISSEVPQNLSASRPQDRQFILSSKKLLLSDSGFYLCAWDRDRGFNEQFFGPGTRLTVL.

This rearrangement joins TRBV4-2 to TRBJ2-7; D may be TRBD1 (5 bases). The CDR3 is made up of 13 amino acids. CDR1 and CDR2 (germline): LGHNA, YNFKEQ. V dropped 2 bases and J dropped 3 bases, with 8 bases sitting between them. CDR3 DNA: TGTGCCAGCAGCCAATCTGACAGCTACGAGCAGTACTTC. As protein: CASSQSDSYEQYF.

V gene TRBV5-1 combines with J gene TRBJ2-5; 11 bases line up with TRBD2. The CDR3 is 16 amino acids. The germline CDR1 and CDR2 sequences are SGHRS and YFSETQ. The junction had 8 bases not matched to a gene; V was cut back by 4 bases and J by 3 bases. The CDR3 protein is CASSHLLAGEEETQYF. The CDR3, as DNA: TGCGCCAGCAGCCACCTACTAGCGGGAGAGGAAGAGACCCAGTACTTC.

This clone was counted only a few times. CDR3 in amino acids: CASSRDTYGYTF. In DNA, the CDR3 is TGTGCCAGCAGTCGGGACACCTATGGCTACACCTTC. The chain has TRBV11-2 and TRBJ1-2; perhaps TRBD1 as D (6 bases). Trimming cost V 6 bases and J 4 bases, with 9 bases left between them. Germline V gives CDR1 SGHAT, CDR2 FQNNGV. There are 12 residues in the CDR3.

CDR3 region: CAWSVRKDRAGQYF. CDR3 in DNA: TGTGCCTGGAGTGTGCGAAAAGACAGGGCGGGGCAGTACTTC. The chain combines TRBV30 with TRBJ2-7; 7 bases are shared with TRBD1. Germline V gene sequence: CDR1 GTSNPN, CDR2 SVGIG (reference sequence). The V gene end was trimmed by 0 bases and the J gene end by 9 bases; junction bases not matched to a gene: 11. The CDR3 extends over 14 amino acids.

Concerning this clone: This may stem from a read error, because a much larger clone lies one nucleotide away. The rearrangement joins TRBV5-4 to TRBJ2-1; the match to TRBD2 covers 11 bases. This CDR3 is built from 15 residues. The V and J ends lost 0 bases and 4 bases, in that order; junction bases with no gene match: 0. Germline CDR1 SGHNT, CDR2 YYREEE (reference sequence). CDR3 loop: CASSLASGRYNEQFF. The CDR3 coding sequence is TGTGCCAGCAGCTTGGCTAGCGGGAGGTACAATGAGCAGTTCTTC.

The rearrangement joins TRBV7-9 to TRBJ1-4; 9 bases align to TRBD1. CDR1 and CDR2 (germline): SEHNR, FQNEAQ (reference sequence). V trimming: 6 bases; J trimming: 8 bases; junction bases outside the gene matches: 7. The CDR3 has 14 residues. CDR3 nucleotide sequence: TGTGCCAGCAGTTTGGGACAGGGACGCGAAAAACTGTTTTTT. It specifies CASSLGQGREKLFF.

The V and J genes are TRBV6-2 or TRBV6-3 and TRBJ1-2; 8 bases match TRBD1. The V and J ends lost 5 bases and 7 bases, in that order; junction bases with no gene match: 12. The CDR3 length is 15 residues. The germline V gene has CDR1 MNHEY and CDR2 SVGEGT. The CDR3 spells CASSTGQGELSGYTF. In DNA, the CDR3 is TGTGCCAGCAGTACCGGACAGGGAGAGTTGAGTGGCTACACCTTC.